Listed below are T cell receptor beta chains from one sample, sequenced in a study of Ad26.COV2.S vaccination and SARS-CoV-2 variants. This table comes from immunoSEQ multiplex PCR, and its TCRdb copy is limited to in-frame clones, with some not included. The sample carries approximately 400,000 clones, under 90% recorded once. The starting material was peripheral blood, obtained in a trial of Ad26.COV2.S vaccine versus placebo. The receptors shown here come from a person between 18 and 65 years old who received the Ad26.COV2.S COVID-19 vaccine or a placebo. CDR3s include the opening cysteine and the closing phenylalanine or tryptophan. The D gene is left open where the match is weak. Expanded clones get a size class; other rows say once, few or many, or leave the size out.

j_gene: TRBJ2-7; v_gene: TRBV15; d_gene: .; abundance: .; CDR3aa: CATSRELTSYEQYF; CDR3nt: TGTGCCACCAGCAGAGAATTAACCTCCTACGAGCAGTACTTC
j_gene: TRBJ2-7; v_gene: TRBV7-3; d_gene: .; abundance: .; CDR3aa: CASSLTSDGFYEQYF; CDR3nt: TGTGCCAGCAGCTTAACGTCGGACGGATTCTACGAGCAGTACTTC
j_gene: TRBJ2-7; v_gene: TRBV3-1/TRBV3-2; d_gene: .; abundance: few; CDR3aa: CASSHNSEQYF; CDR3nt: TGTGCCAGCAGCCATAATTCGGAGCAGTACTTC
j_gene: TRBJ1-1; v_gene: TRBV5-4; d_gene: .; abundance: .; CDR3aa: CASSRQMNTEAFF; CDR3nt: TGTGCCAGCAGCCGACAGATGAACACTGAAGCTTTCTTT
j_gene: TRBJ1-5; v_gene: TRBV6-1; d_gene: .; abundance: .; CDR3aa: CASSEFPGDQPQHF; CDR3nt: TGTGCCAGCAGTGAATTCCCGGGGGATCAGCCCCAGCATTTT
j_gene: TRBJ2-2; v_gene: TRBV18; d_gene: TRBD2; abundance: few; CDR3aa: CASSPSGVNTGELFF; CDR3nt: TGTGCCAGCTCCCCTAGCGGGGTTAACACCGGGGAGCTGTTTTTT
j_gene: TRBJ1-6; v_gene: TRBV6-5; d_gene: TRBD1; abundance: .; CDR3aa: CASSTDREHNSPLHF; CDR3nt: TGTGCCAGCAGCACGGACAGGGAACATAATTCACCCCTCCACTTT
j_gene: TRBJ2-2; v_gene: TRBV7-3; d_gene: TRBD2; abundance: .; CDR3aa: CASSLTRPSGDQGGELFF; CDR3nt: TGTGCCAGCAGCTTAACCCGCCCTAGCGGGGACCAAGGCGGGGAGCTGTTTTTT
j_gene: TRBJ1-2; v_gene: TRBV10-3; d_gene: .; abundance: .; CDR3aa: CAISLDNYGYTF; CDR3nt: TGTGCCATCAGTCTCGACAACTATGGCTACACCTTC
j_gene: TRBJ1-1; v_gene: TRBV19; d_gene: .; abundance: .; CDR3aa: CASSIMGVPNTEAFF; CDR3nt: TGTGCCAGTAGTATTATGGGGGTCCCGAACACTGAAGCTTTCTTT
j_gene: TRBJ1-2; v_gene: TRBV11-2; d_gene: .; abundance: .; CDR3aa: CASSGAGLGYTF; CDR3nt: TGTGCCAGCAGCGGGGCCGGGCTTGGCTACACCTTC
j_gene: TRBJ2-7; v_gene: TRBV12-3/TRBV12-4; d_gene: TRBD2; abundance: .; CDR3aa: CASGMGGEQYF; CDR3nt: TGTGCCAGCGGGATGGGAGGGGAGCAGTACTTC
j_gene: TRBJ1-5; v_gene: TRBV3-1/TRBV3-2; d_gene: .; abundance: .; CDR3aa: CASSQGGGPQHF; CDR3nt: TGTGCCAGCAGCCAAGGAGGAGGGCCCCAGCATTTT
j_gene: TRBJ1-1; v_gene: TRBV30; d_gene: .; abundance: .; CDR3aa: CAWDSLRVAFF; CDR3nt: TGTGCCTGGGACAGTCTGCGGGTGGCTTTCTTT
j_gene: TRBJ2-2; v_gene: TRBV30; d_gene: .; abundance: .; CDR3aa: CAWGWAGELFF; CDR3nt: TGTGCCTGGGGGTGGGCCGGGGAGCTGTTTTTT
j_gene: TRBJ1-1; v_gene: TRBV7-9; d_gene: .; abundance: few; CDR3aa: CASSFQRPEAFF; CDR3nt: TGTGCCAGCAGCTTTCAACGTCCTGAAGCTTTCTTT
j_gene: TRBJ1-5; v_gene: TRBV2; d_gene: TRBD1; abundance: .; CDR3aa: CASSGTGDQPQHF; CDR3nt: TGTGCCAGCAGTGGGACAGGAGATCAGCCCCAGCATTTT
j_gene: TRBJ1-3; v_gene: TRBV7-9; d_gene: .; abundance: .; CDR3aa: CASSPGGNTIYF; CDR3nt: TGTGCCAGCAGCCCCGGGGGAAACACCATATATTTT
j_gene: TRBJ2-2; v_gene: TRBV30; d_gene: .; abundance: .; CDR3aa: CAWGPGGGGELFF; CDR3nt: TGTGCCTGGGGTCCGGGTGGTGGCGGGGAGCTGTTTTTT
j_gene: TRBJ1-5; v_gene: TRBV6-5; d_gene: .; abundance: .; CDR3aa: CASSSGIVAPQHF; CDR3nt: TGTGCCAGCAGTTCAGGGATAGTAGCGCCCCAGCATTTT
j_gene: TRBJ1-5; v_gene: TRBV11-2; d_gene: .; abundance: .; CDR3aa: CASSLTGGDQPQHF; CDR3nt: TGTGCCAGCAGTCTGACAGGTGGGGATCAGCCCCAGCATTTT
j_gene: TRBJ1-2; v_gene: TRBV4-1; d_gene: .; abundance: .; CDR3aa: CASSQDLQHYGYTF; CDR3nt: TGCGCCAGCAGCCAAGATCTACAGCACTATGGCTACACCTTC
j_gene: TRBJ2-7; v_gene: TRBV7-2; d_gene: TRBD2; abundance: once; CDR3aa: CASSLRRGSSYEQYF; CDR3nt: TGTGCCAGCAGCTTAAGGCGGGGGAGCTCCTACGAGCAGTACTTC
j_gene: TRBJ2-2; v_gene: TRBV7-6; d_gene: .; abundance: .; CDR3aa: CASSPWGPGELFF; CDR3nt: TGTGCCAGCAGCCCATGGGGACCCGGGGAGCTGTTTTTT
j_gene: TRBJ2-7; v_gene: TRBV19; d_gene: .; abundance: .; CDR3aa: CASSTDPRGSYEQYF; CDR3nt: TGTGCCAGTAGCACTGACCCCCGGGGCTCCTACGAGCAGTACTTC
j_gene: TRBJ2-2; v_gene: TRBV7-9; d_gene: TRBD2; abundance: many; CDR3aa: CASSLAVASGRALAGELFF; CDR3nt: TGTGCCAGCAGCTTAGCTGTCGCTAGCGGGAGGGCTTTGGCCGGGGAGCTGTTTTTT